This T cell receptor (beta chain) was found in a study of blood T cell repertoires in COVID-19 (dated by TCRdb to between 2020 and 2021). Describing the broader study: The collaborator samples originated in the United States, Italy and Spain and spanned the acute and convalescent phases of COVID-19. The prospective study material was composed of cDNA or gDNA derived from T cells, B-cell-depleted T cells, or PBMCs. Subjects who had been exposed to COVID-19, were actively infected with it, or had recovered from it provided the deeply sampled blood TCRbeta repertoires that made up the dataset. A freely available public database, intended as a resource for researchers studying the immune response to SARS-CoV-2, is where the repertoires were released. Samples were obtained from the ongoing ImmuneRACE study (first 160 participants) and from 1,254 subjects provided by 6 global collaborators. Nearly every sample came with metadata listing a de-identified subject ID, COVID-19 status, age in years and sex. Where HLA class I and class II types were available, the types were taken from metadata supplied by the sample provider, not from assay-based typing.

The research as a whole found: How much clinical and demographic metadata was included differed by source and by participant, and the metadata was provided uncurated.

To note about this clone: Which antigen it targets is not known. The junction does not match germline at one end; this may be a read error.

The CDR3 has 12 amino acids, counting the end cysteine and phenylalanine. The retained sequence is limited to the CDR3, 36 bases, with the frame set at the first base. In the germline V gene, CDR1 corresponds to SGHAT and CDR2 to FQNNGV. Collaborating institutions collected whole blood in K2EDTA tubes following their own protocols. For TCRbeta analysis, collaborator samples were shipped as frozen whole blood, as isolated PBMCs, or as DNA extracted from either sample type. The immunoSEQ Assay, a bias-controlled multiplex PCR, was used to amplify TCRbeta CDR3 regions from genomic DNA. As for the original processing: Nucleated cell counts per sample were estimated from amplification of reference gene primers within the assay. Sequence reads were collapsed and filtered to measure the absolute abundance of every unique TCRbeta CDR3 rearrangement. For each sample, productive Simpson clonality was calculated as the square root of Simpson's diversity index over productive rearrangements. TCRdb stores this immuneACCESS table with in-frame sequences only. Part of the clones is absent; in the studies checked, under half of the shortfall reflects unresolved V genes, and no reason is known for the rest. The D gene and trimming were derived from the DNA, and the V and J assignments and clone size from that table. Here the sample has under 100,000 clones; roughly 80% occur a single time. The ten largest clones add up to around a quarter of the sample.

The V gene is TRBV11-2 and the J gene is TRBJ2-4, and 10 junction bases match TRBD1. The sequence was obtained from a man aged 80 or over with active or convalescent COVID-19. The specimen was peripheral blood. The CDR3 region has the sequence CASSLDAGQGNF. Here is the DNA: TGTGCCAGCAGCTTAGATGCGGGACAGGGGAACTTC. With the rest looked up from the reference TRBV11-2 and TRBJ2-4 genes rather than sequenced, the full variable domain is EAGVAQSPRYKIIEKRQSVAFWCNPISGHATLYWYQQILGQGPKLLIQFQNNGVVDDSQLPKDRFSAERLKGVDSTLKIQPAKLEDSAVYLCASSLDAGQGNFGAGTRLSVL.